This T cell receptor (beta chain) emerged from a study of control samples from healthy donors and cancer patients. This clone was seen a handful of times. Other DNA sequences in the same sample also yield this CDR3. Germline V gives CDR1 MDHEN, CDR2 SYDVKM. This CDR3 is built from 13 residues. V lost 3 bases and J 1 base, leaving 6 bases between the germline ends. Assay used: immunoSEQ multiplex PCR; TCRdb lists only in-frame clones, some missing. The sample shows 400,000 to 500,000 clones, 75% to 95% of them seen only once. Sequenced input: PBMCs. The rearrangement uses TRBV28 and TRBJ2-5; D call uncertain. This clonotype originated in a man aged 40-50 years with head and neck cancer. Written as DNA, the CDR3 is TGTGCCAGCAGTTTTTCCAGCCAAGAGACCCAGTACTTC. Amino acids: CASSFSSQETQYF.